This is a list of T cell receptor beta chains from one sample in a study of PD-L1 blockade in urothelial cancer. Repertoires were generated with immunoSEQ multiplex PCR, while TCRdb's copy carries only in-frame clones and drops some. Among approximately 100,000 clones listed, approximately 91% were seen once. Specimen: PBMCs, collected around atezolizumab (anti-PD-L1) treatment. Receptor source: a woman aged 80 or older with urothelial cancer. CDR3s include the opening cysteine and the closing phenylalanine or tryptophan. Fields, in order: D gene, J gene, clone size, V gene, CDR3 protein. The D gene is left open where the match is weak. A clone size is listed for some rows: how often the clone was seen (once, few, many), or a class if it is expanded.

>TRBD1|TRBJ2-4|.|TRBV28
CASSLADTGGASAKNIQYF
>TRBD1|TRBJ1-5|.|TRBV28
CASSTPGQGAGQPQHF
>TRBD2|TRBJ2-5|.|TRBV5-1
CASSLAGGPTQYF
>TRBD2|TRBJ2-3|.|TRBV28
CASSLRRESTDTQYF
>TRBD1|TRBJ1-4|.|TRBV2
CASSEAGQGGGEKLFF
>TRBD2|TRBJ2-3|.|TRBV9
CASSTLTSGSGTQYF
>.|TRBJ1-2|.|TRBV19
CASKIVGVDYGYTF
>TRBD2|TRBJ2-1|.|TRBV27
CASSLRFRLAGDNEQFF
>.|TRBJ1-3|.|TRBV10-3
CASGQGGDTIYF
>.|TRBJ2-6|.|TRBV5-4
CASSPGANVLTF
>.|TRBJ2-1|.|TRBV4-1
CASSQDPVRNEQFF
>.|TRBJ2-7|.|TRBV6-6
CASSYGESYEQYF
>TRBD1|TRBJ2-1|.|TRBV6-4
CASSDSAGQAPTEQFF
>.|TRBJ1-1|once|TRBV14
CASSQGGQGSEAFF
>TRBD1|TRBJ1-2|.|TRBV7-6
CASSLGGQGGNYGYTF
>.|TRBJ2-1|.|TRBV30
CAWQGSSYNEQFF
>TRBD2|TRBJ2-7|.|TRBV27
CASSRTGLATYEQYF
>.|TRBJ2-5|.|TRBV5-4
CASSWGTNQETQYF
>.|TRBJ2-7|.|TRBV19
CASANTGTLEQYF
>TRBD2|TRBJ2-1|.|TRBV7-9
CASSSSGRAYNEQFF
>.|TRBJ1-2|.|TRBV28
CASSLDRTPYGYTF
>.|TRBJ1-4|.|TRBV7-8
CASSPLGLDKGYEKLFF
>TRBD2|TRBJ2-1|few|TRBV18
CASSEGLAGLGEQFF
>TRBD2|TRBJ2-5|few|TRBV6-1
CASSEVVLAGASGETQYF
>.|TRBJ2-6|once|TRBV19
CASSMGLGANVLTF
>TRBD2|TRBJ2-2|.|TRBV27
CASSGLAGNTGELFF
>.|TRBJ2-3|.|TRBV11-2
CASSLMTGRTDTQYF
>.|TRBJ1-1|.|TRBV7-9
CASSLTSEAFF
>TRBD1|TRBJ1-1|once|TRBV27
CASSSGTGRITEAFF
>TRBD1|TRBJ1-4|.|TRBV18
CASSPQQGAGEKLFF
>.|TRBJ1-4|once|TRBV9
CASSGGPNEKLFF
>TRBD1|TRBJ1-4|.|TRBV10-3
CAISDRDRGRPEKLFF
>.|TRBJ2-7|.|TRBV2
CASSETVVTYEQYF
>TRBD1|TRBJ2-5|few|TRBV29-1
CSVEDRGYQETQYF
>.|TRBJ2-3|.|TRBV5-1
CASSFPSLGGKGDTQYF
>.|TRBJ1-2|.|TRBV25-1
CASSSAEGNYGYTF
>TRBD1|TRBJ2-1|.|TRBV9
CASSPRDRGGDEQFF
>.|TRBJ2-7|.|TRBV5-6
CASGHRDTYEQYF
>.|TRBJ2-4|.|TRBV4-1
CASSQDGGQGLGRENIQYF
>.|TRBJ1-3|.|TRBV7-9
CASSLLVTANSGNTIYF
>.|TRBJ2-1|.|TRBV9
CASSVRSDPYNEQFF
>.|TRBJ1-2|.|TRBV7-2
CASSPRGNYGYTF
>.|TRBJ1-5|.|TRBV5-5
CASSLGDQPQHF
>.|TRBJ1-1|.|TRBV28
CASRLRGGRTEAFF
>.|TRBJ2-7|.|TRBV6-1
CASSSLDSYEQYF
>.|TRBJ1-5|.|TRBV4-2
CASSQGRGNQPQHF
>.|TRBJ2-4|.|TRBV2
CASIEFVQAIQYF
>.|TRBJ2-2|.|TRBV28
CASRRSTGELFF
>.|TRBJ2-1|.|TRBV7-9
CASSLDTRFNEQFF
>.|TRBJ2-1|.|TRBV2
CASSEAVGGYEQFF
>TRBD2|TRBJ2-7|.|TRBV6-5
CASSYTQTSSASEQYF
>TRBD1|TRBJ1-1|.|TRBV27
CASNDRGHTEAFF
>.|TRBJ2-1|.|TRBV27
CASSLDRSSYNEQFF
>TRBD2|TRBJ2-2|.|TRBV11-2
CASSLRGRPNTGELFF
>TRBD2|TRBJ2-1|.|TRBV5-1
CASSRTLAGAGNEQFF
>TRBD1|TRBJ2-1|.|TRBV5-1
CASSLGDRGRNEQFF
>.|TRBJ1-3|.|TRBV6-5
CASSYSSSGNTIYF
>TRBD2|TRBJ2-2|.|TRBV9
CASSGRGVGMNTGELFF
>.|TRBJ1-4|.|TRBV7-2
CASSLFTTNEKLFF
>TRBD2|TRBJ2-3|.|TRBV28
CASSFPGPGGSDTQYF